This entry is about one T cell receptor beta chain. These data come from a study of T cell changes during pregnancy in multiple sclerosis. Sequenced by immunoSEQ multiplex PCR; TCRdb stores in-frame clones only, minus some. The table includes tens of thousands of clones, approximately 90% detected once. Germline V gives CDR1 MDHEN, CDR2 SYDVKM. J lost 12 bases, V lost 7 bases, and 8 bases had no gene match. This CDR3 region has 13 residues. The sequences come from peripheral blood, collected before pregnancy. The clonotype comes from a female donor with multiple sclerosis, enrolled in a pregnancy study. The chain uses TRBV28 and TRBJ2-7, with TRBD2 matching 14 bases. CDR3 in amino acids: CASNSGTSGSLYF. Here the CDR3 DNA reads TGTGCCAGCAACTCGGGGACTAGCGGGAGCCTGTACTTC.